A single sample gave rise to the 29 T cell receptor beta chains below, sequenced in a study of T cells in Graves' hyperthyroidism and ophthalmopathy. Authors of the study amplified TCR beta CDR3 regions from RNA transcripts. Initially, a first-round RT-PCR of the TCR CDR3 employed the HTBI primer set. MiXCR, run by TCRdb on the multiplex PCR reads, gives a single entry per CDR3 protein. The sample shows over 300,000 distinct CDR3 sequences, roughly 13% of them seen only once. Sequencing input: blood. These receptors all stem from a woman aged 55-75 years with Graves' hyperthyroidism.

This clonotype was recorded at least ten times. The chain combines TRBV7-6 with TRBJ2-3, with D perhaps TRBD2 (5 bases). The germline V and J ends were trimmed by 5 bases and 0 bases, with 15 bases remaining between them. Germline-derived CDR1 and CDR2 are SGHVS and FNYEAQ. This CDR3 region has 16 residues. The CDR3 region has the DNA TGTGCCAGCAGCATTTATATAGCGTCTAGCACAGATACGCAGTATTTT. It is translated as CASSIYIASSTDTQYF.

Ten or more counts support this clonotype. The J gene is TRBJ2-7, the V gene TRBV7-3, with D possibly being TRBD1 or TRBD2 (6 bases each). The CDR3 consists of 14 residues. The germline gives CDR1 SGHTA, CDR2 FQGTGA. V was pared by 5 bases and J by 5 bases, with 16 bases between. CDR3 residues: CASSLNPGGHEQYF. CDR3 DNA: TGTGCCAGCAGCCTCAATCCCGGGGGCCACGAGCAGTACTTC. The full variable domain, completed using reference TRBV7-3 and TRBJ2-7, is GAGVSQTPSNKVTEKGKYVELRCDPISGHTALYWYRQSLGQGPEFLIYFQGTGAADDSGLPNDRFFAVRPEGSVSTLKIQRTERGDSAVYLCASSLNPGGHEQYFGPGTRLTVT.

This clonotype has only a few counts. The V gene is TRBV6-4, the J gene TRBJ2-7; 10 bases match TRBD2. Germline CDR1 MRHNA, CDR2 SNTAGT. J was trimmed by 0 bases and V by 6 bases; bases with no gene match: 8. The CDR3 is made up of 16 amino acids. CDR3 residues: CASRKSGRAFSYEQYF. The CDR3 coding sequence is TGTGCCAGCAGAAAGAGCGGGAGGGCCTTCTCCTACGAGCAGTACTTC.

This clonotype was counted between two and nine times. V usage is TRBV20-1 and J usage is TRBJ2-3, with 10 bases identical to TRBD2. The CDR3 covers 14 residues. CDR1 is DFQATT, CDR2 SNEGSKA, per germline (reference sequence). The trim removed 3 bases at V and 10 bases at J, leaving 10 bases unmatched. The CDR3 DNA reads as TGCAGTGCTAGTCTAGCGGGAGAACTCTCGGCGCAGTATTTT. It translates to CSASLAGELSAQYF.

This clonotype was counted only a few times. V gene TRBV15 combines with J gene TRBJ2-5; 7 bases align to TRBD1. J gave up 2 bases and V 0 bases, and 6 bases lay outside the gene matches. CDR1 and CDR2 (germline): LNHNV, YYDKDF (reference sequence). The CDR3 is made up of 16 amino acids. The CDR3 protein is CATSRDWGQLQETQYF. The DNA for the CDR3 is TGTGCCACCAGCAGAGATTGGGGACAGCTTCAAGAGACCCAGTACTTC.

This clonotype was seen at least ten times. This chain connects TRBV2 to TRBJ2-7; TRBD1 matches 10 bases. V lost 6 bases to trimming and J lost 4 bases; unmatched junction nucleotides: 6. This CDR3 region has 14 residues. Germline CDR1 reads SNHLY; CDR2 reads FYNNEI. The CDR3 DNA follows: TGTGCCAGCAGGAAGGGACAGGGGCGTTACGAGCAGTACTTC. Translation: CASRKGQGRYEQYF.

With regard to this clonotype: This may come from a read error, since a much larger clone is one base off. The J gene is TRBJ1-1, the V gene TRBV9, with 8 bases fitting TRBD1. J was trimmed by 4 bases and V by 5 bases; bases with no gene match: 10. Germline V gene sequence: CDR1 SGDLS, CDR2 YYNGEE. The CDR3 runs to 15 residues. CDR3 bases: TGTGCCAGCAGAGAACTCTCAGGGACAGGCACTGAAGCTTTCTTT. Amino acids: CASRELSGTGTEAFF.

J is TRBJ2-6 and V is TRBV4-1; D uncertain. Germline V gene data show CDR1 as MGHRA and CDR2 as YSYEKL. The ends were cut back, 0 bases at V and 0 bases at J, with 6 bases in the middle. The CDR3 contains 16 residues. CDR3 in amino acids: CASSQDVGSGANVLTF. The DNA for the CDR3 is TGCGCCAGCAGCCAAGATGTGGGCTCTGGGGCCAACGTCCTGACTTTC.

V and J are TRBV7-9 and TRBJ1-2, with no clear D. CDR1 and CDR2 from the germline V gene are SEHNR and FQNEAQ (reference sequence). V was clipped by 2 bases and J by 3 bases, with 7 bases between them. This CDR3 contains 13 residues. CDR3 region: CASSLPGDYGYTF. CDR3 bases: TGTGCCAGCAGCTTACCCGGGGACTATGGCTACACCTTC. The whole variable domain, remainder taken from reference TRBV7-9 and TRBJ1-2, is DTGVSQNPRHKITKRGQNVTFRCDPISEHNRLYWYRQTLGQGPEFLTYFQNEAQLEKSRLLSDRFSAERPKGSFSTLEIQRTEQGDSAMYLCASSLPGDYGYTFGSGTRLTVV.

This clonotype was picked up many times. The rearrangement joins TRBV6-1 to TRBJ2-1; D is possibly TRBD1 (5 bases). The CDR3 is 15 amino acids. In germline, CDR1 is MNHNS, CDR2 SASEGT. V was cut by 6 bases and J by 7 bases, with 19 bases left in between. CDR3 in DNA: TGTGCCAGCAGGGCCCCGTATGGGGCGAAGAATGAGCAGTTCTTC. This codes for CASRAPYGAKNEQFF.

Ten or more counts support this clonotype. The J gene is TRBJ1-1, the V gene TRBV7-9; D perhaps matches TRBD1 (5 bases). Looked up from germline, CDR1 is SEHNR and CDR2 is FQNEAQ (reference sequence). The CDR3 runs 15 residues. V gave up 1 base and J gave up 1 base, with 10 bases separating them. The CDR3 here is CASSLGSGGNTEAFF. The CDR3 coding sequence is TGTGCCAGCAGCTTAGGGAGTGGGGGGAACACTGAAGCTTTCTTT.

This clonotype was counted many times. This chain connects TRBV20-1 to TRBJ2-7, with D maybe TRBD1 (7 bases). Trimming removed 3 bases from V and 3 bases from J, with 9 bases in between. This CDR3 contains 12 residues. The germline V gene encodes CDR1 DFQATT and CDR2 SNEGSKA (reference sequence). This CDR3 reads CSARRDSYEQYF. CDR3 in DNA: TGCAGTGCTAGGCGGGACAGCTACGAGCAGTACTTC.

Ten or more counts support this clonotype. DNA for the CDR3: TGTGCCAGCAGCTCGCCCGGGGAGTTCGGAAACACCATATATTTT. Its translation is CASSSPGEFGNTIYF. The chain is built from TRBV28 and TRBJ1-3; unclear D gene. V lost 6 bases to trimming and J lost 4 bases, with 16 bases between them. This CDR3 is 15 amino acids long. CDR1 and CDR2 (germline): MDHEN, SYDVKM.

This clonotype was seen many times. The rearrangement joins TRBV13 to TRBJ2-7; 10 nucleotides line up with TRBD1. Germline loops: CDR1 PRHDT, CDR2 FYEKMQ (reference sequence). The V and J ends lost 5 bases and 1 base, in that order; junction bases with no gene match: 5. This CDR3 has 15 residues. The CDR3 protein is CASSRQGQGSYEQYF. In DNA, the CDR3 is TGTGCCAGCAGCCGTCAGGGACAGGGGTCCTACGAGCAGTACTTC. Full variable domain (remainder filled in from reference TRBV13 and TRBJ2-7): AAGVIQSPRHLIKEKRETATLKCYPIPRHDTVYWYQQGPGQDPQFLISFYEKMQSDKGSIPDRFSAQQFSDYHSELNMSSLELGDSALYFCASSRQGQGSYEQYFGPGTRLTVT.

At least ten counts were recorded for this clonotype. The rearrangement uses TRBV5-1 and TRBJ1-1, with D perhaps matching TRBD1 (5 bases). Trimming took off 1 base at V and 3 bases at J, with 13 bases between the two ends. The CDR3 runs to 15 residues. Looked up from germline, CDR1 is SGHRS and CDR2 is YFSETQ. The CDR3 region is CASSLQGLGHTEAFF. In DNA, the CDR3 is TGCGCCAGCAGCTTGCAGGGATTAGGCCACACTGAAGCTTTCTTT.

This clonotype has at least ten counts. The chain is built from TRBV3-1 and TRBJ2-3, with D perhaps matching TRBD2 (6 bases). Germline V gene lookup returns CDR1 LGHDT and CDR2 YNNKEL (reference sequence). Trimming took 4 bases from V and 2 from J, leaving 16 bases between them. The CDR3 runs 16 residues. DNA for the CDR3: TGTGCCAGCAGCCGTGGTATAGCGGCCGACACAGATACGCAGTATTTT. Protein sequence: CASSRGIAADTDTQYF.

The sample holds many counts of this clonotype. This clone may be a read error of a much larger clone one base away. V and J are TRBV28 and TRBJ2-7, with D hard to call. The CDR3 extends over 12 amino acids. V was pared by 0 bases and J by 2 bases, with 2 bases between. Looked up from germline, CDR1 is MDHEN and CDR2 is SYDVKM. CDR3 residues: CASSLWAYEQYF. The DNA for the CDR3 is TGTGCCAGCAGTTTATGGGCCTACGAGCAGTACTTC.

This clonotype was seen at least ten times. The J gene is TRBJ2-1, the V gene TRBV18; 9 bases map to TRBD2. This CDR3 is 13 amino acids long. Looked up from germline, CDR1 is KGHSH and CDR2 is LQKENI. With V trimmed by 3 bases and J by 10 bases, 4 bases remained unmatched. DNA of the CDR3: TGTGCCAGCTCACCCCAGGCGGGGGGGGAGCAGTTCTTC. Translated: CASSPQAGGEQFF.

This clonotype appeared many times. The chain combines TRBV11-2 with TRBJ2-5; D is undetermined. The length of the CDR3 is 15 residues. CDR1 and CDR2 from the germline V gene are SGHAT and FQNNGV. V gave up 0 bases and J gave up 1 base, with 9 bases separating them. This chain's CDR3 is CASSLELAPQETQYF. In DNA, the CDR3 is TGTGCCAGCAGCTTAGAATTGGCGCCCCAAGAGACCCAGTACTTC.

This clonotype was detected a few times. This chain links TRBV4-1 with TRBJ2-3; D might be TRBD2 (6 bases). Germline V gives CDR1 MGHRA, CDR2 YSYEKL. V shed 1 base and J shed 6 bases, with 11 bases lying between them. The length of the CDR3 is 14 residues. Written as DNA, the CDR3 is TGCGCCAGCAGCCAAGCAGACCGGGGGGATACGCAGTATTTT. Its translation: CASSQADRGDTQYF.

This clonotype was seen many times. The chain combines TRBV11-3 with TRBJ2-1; D is unclear. The CDR3 contains 14 residues. The V gene's germline CDR1 is SGHNT and CDR2 YENEEA. Trimming shortened V by 5 bases and J by 4 bases, and 12 bases separated the two germline ends. The CDR3 loop is CASSPDLSYNEQFF. The DNA for the CDR3 is TGTGCCAGCAGCCCCGACCTCAGTTACAATGAGCAGTTCTTC.

Ten or more counts support this clonotype. V is TRBV20-1 and J is TRBJ2-7; D is ambiguous. Germline V gives CDR1 DFQATT, CDR2 SNEGSKA (reference sequence). The CDR3 covers 12 residues. Between the trimmed V and J ends, which lost 6 bases and 2 bases, there was a span of 11 bases. CDR3 DNA sequence: TGCAGTGCCGGCAGGACCCCCTACGAGCAGTACTTC. Translated: CSAGRTPYEQYF.

This clonotype occurred a few times. The genes are TRBV19 and TRBJ1-1, with D perhaps TRBD1 (5 bases). The CDR3 runs 15 residues. From germline, CDR1 is LNHDA and CDR2 SQIVND (reference sequence). Trimming removed 5 bases at V and 5 bases at J, with 18 bases between. The CDR3, as DNA: TGTGCCAGTAGTGTCCCCGGGACGCGGGGAACTGAAGCTTTCTTT. It codes for CASSVPGTRGTEAFF.

The chain employs TRBV7-9 and TRBJ2-6; D might be TRBD2 (6 bases). The CDR3 is made up of 17 amino acids. CDR1 is SEHNR and CDR2 is FQNEAQ in the germline V gene (reference sequence). Trimming took 5 bases from V and 4 from J, leaving 18 bases between them. CDR3 amino acids: CASSHTRDSNGANVLTF. The DNA of the CDR3 is TGTGCCAGCAGCCATACTCGGGACTCCAACGGGGCCAACGTCCTGACTTTC. Supplemented by reference TRBV7-9 and TRBJ2-6, the full variable domain reads DTGVSQNPRHKITKRGQNVTFRCDPISEHNRLYWYRQTLGQGPEFLTYFQNEAQLEKSRLLSDRFSAERPKGSFSTLEIQRTEQGDSAMYLCASSHTRDSNGANVLTFGAGSRLTVL.

The genes are TRBV6-5 and TRBJ2-7; no firm D call. Trimming stripped 0 bases from V and 2 bases from J, with 8 bases between. CDR3 length: 14 residues. The germline CDR1 and CDR2 sequences are MNHEY and SVGAGI. CDR3 protein: CASSYSTLTYEQYF. For the CDR3, the DNA is TGTGCCAGCAGTTACTCGACTCTTACCTACGAGCAGTACTTC.

This clonotype was recorded at least ten times. This chain joins TRBV6-1 and TRBJ2-5, with 7 bases identical to TRBD1. Trimming removed 3 bases from V and 2 bases from J; junction bases left unmatched: 6. CDR1 is MNHNS and CDR2 is SASEGT in the germline V gene. This CDR3 region has 15 residues. As DNA, the CDR3 is TGTGCCAGCAGTGACTATGGGACAGATCAAGAGACCCAGTACTTC. It specifies CASSDYGTDQETQYF.

The chain employs TRBV30 and TRBJ1-2, with 9 bases fitting TRBD1. The CDR3 runs to 16 residues. CDR1 is GTSNPN, CDR2 SVGIG, per germline (reference sequence). V was pared by 2 bases and J by 8 bases, with 15 bases of the junction left unmatched. CDR3 nucleotides: TGTGCCTGGAGTAACCCATCTGAACAGGGGGCGCGGGGCTACACCTTC. Residues: CAWSNPSEQGARGYTF.

About this clonotype itself: One end of the junction is discordant with germline, which a read error may explain. This chain links TRBV29-1 with TRBJ2-7, with no clear D. Germline V gene data show CDR1 as SQVTM and CDR2 as ANQGSEA. This CDR3 has 14 residues. CDR3 amino acids: CSVEDRKESYEHYF. CDR3 nucleotide sequence: TGCAGCGTTGAAGATAGGAAAGAAAGCTACGAGCATTACTTC.

This clonotype came up many times. The chain has TRBV20-1 and TRBJ2-1; tentatively, D is TRBD2 (6 bases). The CDR3 length is 15 residues. V lost 6 bases, J lost 4 bases, and 19 bases lay in between. Germline V gene sequence: CDR1 DFQATT, CDR2 SNEGSKA (reference sequence). As DNA, the CDR3 is TGCAGTGCCCACGGCGTCGGAGGGCCATACAATGAGCAGTTCTTC. It yields the protein CSAHGVGGPYNEQFF.